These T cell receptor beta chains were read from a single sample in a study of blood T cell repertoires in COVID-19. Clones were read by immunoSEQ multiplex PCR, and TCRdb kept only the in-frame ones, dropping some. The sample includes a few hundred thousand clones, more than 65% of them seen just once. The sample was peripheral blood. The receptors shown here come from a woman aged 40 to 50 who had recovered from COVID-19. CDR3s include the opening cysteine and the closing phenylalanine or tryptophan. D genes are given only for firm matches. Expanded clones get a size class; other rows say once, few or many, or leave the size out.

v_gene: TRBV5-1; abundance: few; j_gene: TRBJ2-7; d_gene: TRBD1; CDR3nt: TGCGCCAGCAGCGGGGGACAGGCGAGGAGCGAGCAGTACTTC; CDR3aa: CASSGGQARSEQYF
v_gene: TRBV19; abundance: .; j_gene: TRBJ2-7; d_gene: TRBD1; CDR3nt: TGTGCCAGTAGTAAAGGGGACAGGGCCTACGAGCAGTACTTC; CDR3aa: CASSKGDRAYEQYF
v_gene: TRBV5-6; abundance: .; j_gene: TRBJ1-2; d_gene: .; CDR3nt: TGTGCCAGCAGCGCATACCACAGGGATCCTGGGTTCTATGGCTACACCTTC; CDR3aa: CASSAYHRDPGFYGYTF
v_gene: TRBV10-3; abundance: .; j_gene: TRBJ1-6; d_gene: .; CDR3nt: TGTGCCATCAGTGAGTCGGAGGCAGGGGTATCACCCCTCCACTTT; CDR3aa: CAISESEAGVSPLHF
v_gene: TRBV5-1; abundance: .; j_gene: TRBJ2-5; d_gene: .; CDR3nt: TGCGCCAGCAGCTCCAGACTAGGCCAAGAGACCCAGTACTTC; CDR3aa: CASSSRLGQETQYF
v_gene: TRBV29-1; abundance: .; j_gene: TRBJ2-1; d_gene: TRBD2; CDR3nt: TGCAGCGTTGAAGATGGGATCACTAGCGGGGTAAATGAGCAGTTCTTC; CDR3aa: CSVEDGITSGVNEQFF
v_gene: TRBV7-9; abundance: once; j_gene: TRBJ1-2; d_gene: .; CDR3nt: TGTGCCAGCAGCTTAGCGTTAGGTACAGATCCAAGATATGGCTACACCTTC; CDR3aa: CASSLALGTDPRYGYTF
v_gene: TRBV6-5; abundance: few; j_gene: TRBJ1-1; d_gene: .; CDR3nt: TGTGCCAGCAGTCTTATAGGGGGAGACACTGAAGCTTTCTTT; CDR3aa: CASSLIGGDTEAFF
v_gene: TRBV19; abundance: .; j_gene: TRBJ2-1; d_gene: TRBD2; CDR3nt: TGTGCCAGTTCTGGCGCCCGGCTAGCGGGGGGCTCCTACAATGAGCAGTTCTTC; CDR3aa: CASSGARLAGGSYNEQFF
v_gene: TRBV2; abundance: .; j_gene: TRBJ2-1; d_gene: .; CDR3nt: TGTGCCAGCAGTGAAATAGGGAGTCTTAATGAGCAGTTCTTC; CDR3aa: CASSEIGSLNEQFF
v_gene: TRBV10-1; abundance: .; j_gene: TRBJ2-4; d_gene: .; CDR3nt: TGCGCCAGTCCATCTATGCCCGGGAAGGTAAAAGCCAAAAACATTCAGTACTTC; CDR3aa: CASPSMPGKVKAKNIQYF
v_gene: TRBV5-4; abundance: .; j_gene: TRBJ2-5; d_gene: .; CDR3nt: TGTGCCAGCAGCTTGGCGGGTGCGAGGGGGGAGACCCAGTACTTC; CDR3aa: CASSLAGARGETQYF
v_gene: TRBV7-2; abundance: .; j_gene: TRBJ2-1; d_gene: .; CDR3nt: TGTGCCAGCAGCCCGAGGGGGGGCGGATTATCCTACAATGAGCAGTTCTTC; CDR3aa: CASSPRGGGLSYNEQFF
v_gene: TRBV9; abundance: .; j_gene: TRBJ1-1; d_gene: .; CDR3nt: TGTGCCAGCGGGGAGGGGCCGAACACTGAAGCTTTCTTT; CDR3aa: CASGEGPNTEAFF
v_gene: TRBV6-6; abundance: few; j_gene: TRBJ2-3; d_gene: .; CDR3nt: TGTGCCAGCAGTTATCCTTATACGCAGTATTTT; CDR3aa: CASSYPYTQYF
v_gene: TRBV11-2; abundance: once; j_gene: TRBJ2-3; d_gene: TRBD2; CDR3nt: TGTGCCAGCAGCTTTTCGGGACTAGCGGGCACAGATACGCAGTATTTT; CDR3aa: CASSFSGLAGTDTQYF
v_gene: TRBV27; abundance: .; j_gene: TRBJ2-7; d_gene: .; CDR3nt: TGTGCCAGCAGTAAAACAGTTCCTGTCTACGAGCAGTACTTC; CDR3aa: CASSKTVPVYEQYF
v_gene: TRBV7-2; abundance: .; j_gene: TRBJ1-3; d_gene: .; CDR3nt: TGTGCCAGCAGCTTAGAGATGATGCCGGGGAGCTCTGGAAACACCATATATTTT; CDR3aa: CASSLEMMPGSSGNTIYF
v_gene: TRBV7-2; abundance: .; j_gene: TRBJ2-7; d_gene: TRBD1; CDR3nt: TGTGCCAGCAGCTTAAACTCCGGGACAGGGAAATACGAGCAGTACTTC; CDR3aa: CASSLNSGTGKYEQYF
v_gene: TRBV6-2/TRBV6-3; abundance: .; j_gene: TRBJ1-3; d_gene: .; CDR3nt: TGTGCCAGCAGCTTGTACTCTGGAAACACCATATATTTT; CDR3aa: CASSLYSGNTIYF
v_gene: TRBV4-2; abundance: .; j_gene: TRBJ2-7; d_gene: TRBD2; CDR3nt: TGTGCCAGCAGCCAAGTAGCGGGGGCCGATTTCTACGAGCAGTACTTC; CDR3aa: CASSQVAGADFYEQYF
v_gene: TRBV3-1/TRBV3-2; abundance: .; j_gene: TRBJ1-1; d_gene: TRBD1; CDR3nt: TGTGCCAGCAGCCAAATAACAGGGGCTGAAGCTTTCTTT; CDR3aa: CASSQITGAEAFF
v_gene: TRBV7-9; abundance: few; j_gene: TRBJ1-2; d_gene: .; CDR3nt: TGTGCCAGCAGCCATTCGCGACAGGTTGCTCTTGACTATGGCTACACCTTC; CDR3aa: CASSHSRQVALDYGYTF
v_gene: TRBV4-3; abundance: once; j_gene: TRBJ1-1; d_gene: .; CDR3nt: TGCGCCAGCAGCCTCGGGGCGGGGGGCACTGAAGCTTTCTTT; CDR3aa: CASSLGAGGTEAFF
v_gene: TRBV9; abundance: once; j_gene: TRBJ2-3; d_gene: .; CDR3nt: TGTGCCAGCAGCGTAGGTGTACAGGATGGAGATACGCAGTATTTT; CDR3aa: CASSVGVQDGDTQYF
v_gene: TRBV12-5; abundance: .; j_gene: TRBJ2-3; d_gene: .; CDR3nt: TGTGCTAGTGCCCTAACGGATACGCAGTATTTT; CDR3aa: CASALTDTQYF
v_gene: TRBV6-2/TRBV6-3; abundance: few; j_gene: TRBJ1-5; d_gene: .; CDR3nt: TGTGCCAGCAGTTACCCGAGTCGCAATCAGCCCCAGCATTTT; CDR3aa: CASSYPSRNQPQHF
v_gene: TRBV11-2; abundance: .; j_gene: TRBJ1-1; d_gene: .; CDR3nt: TGTGCCAGCAGCTTAGGAGGGTATGTGAACACTGAAGCTTTCTTT; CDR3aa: CASSLGGYVNTEAFF
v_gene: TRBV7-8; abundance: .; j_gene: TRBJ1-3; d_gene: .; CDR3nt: TGTGCCAGCAGCCACCTCGACGGGAACACCATATATTTT; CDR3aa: CASSHLDGNTIYF